A selection of T cell receptor beta chains follows, all from one sample in a study of CD8 T cells in ankylosing spondylitis. One entry per CDR3 protein, called by TCRdb with MiXCR from the 5' RACE reads. The data contain 30,000 to 45,000 distinct CDR3 sequences, 16% of them seen just once; the ten biggest clones take up roughly 45%. What was sequenced was blood. These receptors were obtained from a male donor with ankylosing spondylitis or in good health (not recorded which). Each CDR3 is given with its conserved first and last residue. The D gene is left open where the match is weak. Clone size appears in some rows only: once, few, many, or a class for an expanded clone.

TRBV28	-	16	TRBJ2-2	-	CASSPNSGLNTGELFF	TGTGCCAGCAGCCCAAACTCGGGGCTCAACACCGGGGAGCTGTTTTTT
TRBV14	-	13	TRBJ2-1	few	CASSPRRLNEQFF	TGTGCCAGCAGCCCCAGGCGCCTCAATGAGCAGTTCTTC
TRBV6-1	TRBD1	16	TRBJ2-2	few	CASSVQGPWNTGELFF	TGTGCCAGCAGTGTACAGGGGCCGTGGAACACCGGGGAGCTGTTTTTT
TRBV14	-	16	TRBJ2-4	-	CASSQGKALAKNIQYF	TGTGCCAGCAGCCAAGGAAAAGCTCTAGCCAAAAACATTCAGTACTTC
TRBV29-1	-	14	TRBJ1-4	-	CSVVGLGPNEKLFF	TGCAGCGTTGTCGGGCTGGGTCCTAATGAAAAACTGTTTTTT
TRBV7-9	TRBD2	15	TRBJ2-1	few	CASSLAAPAGGPLRF	TGTGCCAGCAGCTTAGCGGCACCTGCGGGAGGTCCCTTACGGTTC
TRBV2	-	12	TRBJ1-2	-	CASSVQGYGYTF	TGTGCCAGCAGTGTCCAGGGTTACGGCTACACCTTC
TRBV5-1	-	13	TRBJ2-3	few	CASSLDGGRAQYF	TGCGCCAGCAGCTTGGATGGGGGAAGGGCGCAGTATTTT
TRBV5-1	-	15	TRBJ2-2	-	CASSLSPGDTGELFF	TGCGCCAGCAGCTTGTCACCGGGAGATACCGGGGAGCTGTTTTTT
TRBV5-1	-	14	TRBJ1-1	-	CASSLAIGGTEAFF	TGCGCCAGCAGCTTGGCGATCGGGGGGACTGAAGCTTTCTTT
TRBV12-3/TRBV12-4	-	14	TRBJ1-1	few	CASAPRGGNTEAFF	TGTGCCAGCGCCCCTAGGGGGGGGAACACTGAAGCTTTCTTT
TRBV20-1	-	14	TRBJ2-5	-	CSANRAENQETQYF	TGCAGTGCGAATAGAGCGGAAAACCAAGAGACCCAGTACTTC
TRBV7-9	TRBD1	14	TRBJ1-4	-	CASSPGQDNEKLFF	TGTGCCAGCAGCCCGGGACAGGACAATGAAAAACTGTTTTTT
TRBV29-1	TRBD1	12	TRBJ1-1	many	CSAGTGETEAFF	TGCAGCGCTGGGACAGGGGAAACTGAAGCTTTCTTT
TRBV4-3	-	17	TRBJ1-4	-	CASSRHPNGPKNEKLFF	TGCGCCAGCAGCCGACATCCCAATGGGCCGAAGAATGAAAAACTGTTTTTT
TRBV12-3/TRBV12-4	TRBD2	15	TRBJ2-1	-	CASSRTSGGYSEQFF	TGTGCCAGCAGCCGTACTAGCGGGGGGTACAGTGAGCAGTTCTTC
TRBV20-1	-	15	TRBJ2-2	-	CSALPGQANTGELFF	TGCAGTGCACTCCCGGGTCAGGCGAACACCGGGGAGCTGTTTTTT
TRBV11-2	-	13	TRBJ2-3	once	CASSLGAADTQYF	TGTGCCAGCAGCTTGGGGGCCGCAGATACGCAGTATTTT
TRBV9	TRBD1	14	TRBJ2-1	-	CASSPQTGYNEQFF	TGTGCCAGCAGCCCCCAGACAGGGTACAATGAGCAGTTCTTC
TRBV28	-	15	TRBJ2-5	-	CASRTEGRRGETQYF	TGTGCCAGCAGAACTGAGGGACGGAGGGGCGAGACCCAGTACTTC
TRBV25-1	TRBD1	16	TRBJ2-3	few	CASSERGTGGRDTQYF	TGTGCCAGCAGTGAAAGGGGGACAGGGGGCAGAGATACGCAGTATTTT
TRBV7-2	-	16	TRBJ2-1	many	CASSSQRVLGPNEQFF	TGTGCCAGCAGCTCCCAAAGGGTCCTCGGTCCGAATGAGCAGTTCTTC
TRBV20-1	-	12	TRBJ2-1	few	CSAEGPPTEQFF	TGCAGTGCCGAGGGACCGCCGACTGAGCAGTTCTTC
TRBV6-2/TRBV6-3	TRBD2	19	TRBJ2-1	-	CASSSLGLAGFHSYNEQFF	TGTGCCAGCAGTTCCCTTGGACTAGCGGGATTTCACTCCTACAATGAGCAGTTCTTC
TRBV27	TRBD1	15	TRBJ2-1	-	CASSPGTGLINEQFF	TGTGCCAGCAGTCCCGGGACAGGGTTAATCAATGAGCAGTTCTTC
TRBV27	-	12	TRBJ2-1	-	CASSLLGDEQFF	TGTGCCAGCAGTTTATTGGGGGATGAGCAGTTCTTC
TRBV20-1	-	14	TRBJ2-2	few	CSARAPWDTGELFF	TGCAGTGCTAGAGCCCCTTGGGACACCGGGGAGCTGTTTTTT
TRBV6-4	TRBD2	15	TRBJ2-3	few	CASSVSGATTDTQYF	TGTGCCAGCAGTGTTAGCGGGGCAACCACAGATACGCAGTATTTT
TRBV4-3	TRBD2	17	TRBJ2-2	few	CASSHGLAGARTGELFF	TGCGCCAGCAGCCACGGACTAGCGGGAGCTCGTACCGGGGAGCTGTTTTTT
TRBV19	-	17	TRBJ2-1	few	CASSIARGQSSYNEQFF	TGTGCCAGTAGTATAGCCAGGGGTCAGAGCTCCTACAATGAGCAGTTCTTC
TRBV2	-	15	TRBJ2-2	few	CASSQQGGDTGELFF	TGTGCCAGCAGTCAACAGGGAGGAGACACCGGGGAGCTGTTTTTT
TRBV20-1	-	15	TRBJ2-1	-	CSASSGLGSYNEQFF	TGCAGTGCTTCCAGCGGGCTAGGCTCCTACAATGAGCAGTTCTTC
TRBV3-1	TRBD2	17	TRBJ2-1	-	CASSQDLTSGGNNEQFF	TGTGCCAGCAGCCAAGATCTGACTAGCGGGGGAAACAATGAGCAGTTCTTC
TRBV5-1	-	14	TRBJ1-2	-	CASSQGHINYGYTF	TGCGCCAGCAGTCAGGGACATATTAACTATGGCTACACCTTC
TRBV10-3	-	15	TRBJ2-1	few	CAINPATESGNEQFF	TGTGCCATTAACCCCGCAACGGAAAGTGGCAATGAGCAGTTCTTC
TRBV20-1	TRBD2	16	TRBJ2-3	many	CSARKPTSWGTDTQYF	TGCAGTGCTAGGAAACCGACTAGCTGGGGCACAGATACGCAGTATTTT
TRBV12-3/TRBV12-4	-	12	TRBJ2-5	-	CASSFSGETQYF	TGTGCCAGCAGTTTTAGCGGAGAGACCCAGTACTTC
TRBV12-3/TRBV12-4	TRBD1	14	TRBJ2-1	few	CASSSGQGDNEQFF	TGTGCCAGCAGTTCCGGACAGGGGGACAATGAGCAGTTCTTC
TRBV20-1	-	14	TRBJ1-1	few	CSARAVQVNTEAFF	TGCAGTGCTAGAGCTGTGCAGGTGAACACTGAAGCTTTCTTT
TRBV6-2/TRBV6-3	-	15	TRBJ2-1	few	CASSYGGLLINEQFF	TGTGCCAGCAGTTACGGGGGACTCCTAATCAATGAGCAGTTCTTC
TRBV20-1	-	12	TRBJ1-5	-	CSATGFNQPQHF	TGCAGTGCTACAGGATTTAATCAGCCCCAGCATTTT
TRBV27	TRBD2	18	TRBJ2-4	few	CASSSWTSGELAKNIQYF	TGTGCCAGCAGTTCGTGGACTAGCGGGGAGCTAGCCAAAAACATTCAGTACTTC
TRBV20-1	-	14	TRBJ2-1	-	CSARSGESWNEQFF	TGCAGTGCTAGATCGGGGGAGAGTTGGAATGAGCAGTTCTTC
TRBV7-9	-	13	TRBJ2-1	-	CASRHPLSVEQFF	TGTGCCAGCAGACACCCACTAAGTGTTGAGCAGTTCTTC
TRBV4-2	-	16	TRBJ1-3	few	CASSQGYRASGNTIYF	TGTGCCAGCAGCCAAGGATACAGGGCCTCTGGAAACACCATATATTTT
TRBV7-2	-	14	TRBJ2-3	few	CASSPLSRTDTQYF	TGTGCCAGCAGCCCCCTATCTCGCACAGATACGCAGTATTTT
TRBV4-1	-	15	TRBJ1-4	-	CASSQVRLRIEKLFF	TGCGCCAGCAGCCAAGTCCGTTTGAGGATTGAAAAACTGTTTTTT
TRBV20-1	TRBD1	14	TRBJ2-1	few	CSAYRQGRGNEQFF	TGCAGTGCCTACAGACAGGGAAGAGGCAATGAGCAGTTCTTC
TRBV12-3/TRBV12-4	-	14	TRBJ2-7	few	CASSPGRASDEQYF	TGTGCCAGCTCCCCCGGTCGAGCCTCCGACGAGCAGTACTTC
TRBV12-3/TRBV12-4	-	14	TRBJ2-5	-	CASSLAGPRETQYF	TGTGCCAGCAGTTTAGCAGGACCCCGGGAGACCCAGTACTTC
TRBV5-5	-	15	TRBJ2-2	-	CASSLASVNTGELFF	TGTGCCAGCAGCTTGGCGAGTGTAAACACCGGGGAGCTGTTTTTT
TRBV7-2	-	12	TRBJ2-1	-	CASSRTGYEQFF	TGTGCCAGCAGCCGAACAGGGTACGAGCAGTTCTTC
TRBV6-2/TRBV6-3	-	12	TRBJ2-3	few	CASSYSRDTQYF	TGTGCCAGCAGTTACTCCCGCGATACGCAGTATTTT
TRBV20-1	TRBD2	15	TRBJ2-1	-	CSARVGLAGMREQFF	TGCAGTGCTAGAGTAGGGCTAGCGGGGATGCGGGAGCAGTTCTTC
TRBV7-2	-	14	TRBJ1-5	few	CASSARDGNQPQHF	TGTGCCAGCAGCGCCCGGGACGGCAATCAGCCCCAGCATTTT